Following are 7 T cell receptor beta chains from one sample sequenced in a study of Graves' ophthalmopathy and Graves' hyperthyroidism. Amplification from RNA transcripts yielded the TCR beta CDR3 regions. RT-PCR was first run with HTBI primers, then multiplex PCR in a second round. MiXCR, run by TCRdb on the multiplex PCR reads, gives a single entry per CDR3 protein. The table records more than 550,000 distinct CDR3 sequences, approximately 39% of them present only once. Sequencing was carried out using peripheral blood. These TCRs come from an adult man with Graves' ophthalmopathy.

The chain links TRBV25-1 to TRBJ2-7; TRBD1 might be the D (5 bases). V shed 5 bases and J shed 6 bases, with 23 bases lying between them. There are 16 residues in the CDR3. CDR1 MGHDK and CDR2 SYGVNS come from the germline V gene. The CDR3 sequence: CASSYSVGQGVSEQYF. CDR3 coding DNA: TGTGCCAGCAGTTACTCTGTTGGGCAGGGTGTGAGCGAGCAGTACTTC.

This clonotype was seen more than once but under ten times. The rearrangement joins TRBV20-1 to TRBJ2-2, with 11 bases lining up with TRBD1. The CDR3 has 15 residues. J was trimmed by 4 bases and V by 7 bases; bases with no gene match: 8. Germline V lookup: CDR1 DFQATT, CDR2 SNEGSKA (reference sequence). The CDR3 here is CSVKGQGDVTGELFF. The CDR3 region has the DNA TGCAGTGTGAAGGGACAGGGGGATGTCACCGGGGAGCTGTTTTTT.

The sample holds many counts of this clonotype. The chain has TRBV29-1 and TRBJ1-1; weak D call: TRBD1 (5 bases). Trimming shortened V by 4 bases and J by 3 bases, and 9 bases separated the two germline ends. This CDR3 comprises 12 residues. In germline, CDR1 is SQVTM, CDR2 ANQGSEA. This CDR3 reads CSVVWGYTEAFF. CDR3 DNA sequence: TGCAGCGTTGTATGGGGCTACACTGAAGCTTTCTTT.

The chain uses TRBV7-8 and TRBJ1-6, with D unresolved. The length of the CDR3 is 16 residues. The germline CDR1 and CDR2 sequences are SGHVS and FQNEAQ. Trimming removed 1 base from V and 0 bases from J, with 7 bases in between. Here the CDR3 DNA reads TGTGCCAGCAGCTTAGAACACAGCTCCTATAATTCACCCCTCCACTTT. Its translation: CASSLEHSSYNSPLHF.

The table lists this clonotype with many counts. The J gene is TRBJ1-6, the V gene TRBV2; 10 nucleotides match TRBD1. The CDR3 totals 15 residues. Germline V lookup: CDR1 SNHLY, CDR2 FYNNEI. The trim removed 3 bases at V and 7 bases at J, leaving 3 bases unmatched. DNA of the CDR3: TGTGCCAGCAGTGAGGGGACAGGGGACAATTCACCCCTCCACTTT. Its translation is CASSEGTGDNSPLHF.

The chain has TRBV7-6 and TRBJ2-5; 11 bases align to TRBD1. The CDR3 is 15 amino acids. Looked up from germline, CDR1 is SGHVS and CDR2 is FNYEAQ. V lost 5 bases, J lost 9 bases, and 11 bases stayed unmatched. CDR3 in amino acids: CASSTGQGAFQPQYF. CDR3 sequence (DNA): TGTGCCAGCAGCACCGGACAGGGGGCCTTTCAGCCCCAGTACTTC.

The V gene is TRBV2, the J gene TRBJ2-7; a possible D gene is TRBD1 (5 bases). V dropped 5 bases and J dropped 0 bases, with 17 bases sitting between them. Germline V gene lookup returns CDR1 SNHLY and CDR2 FYNNEI. The CDR3 is made up of 16 amino acids. CDR3 bases: TGTGCCAGCAGTTATTCCTTAGGGGCGAGCTCCTACGAGCAGTACTTC. Encoded protein: CASSYSLGASSYEQYF.